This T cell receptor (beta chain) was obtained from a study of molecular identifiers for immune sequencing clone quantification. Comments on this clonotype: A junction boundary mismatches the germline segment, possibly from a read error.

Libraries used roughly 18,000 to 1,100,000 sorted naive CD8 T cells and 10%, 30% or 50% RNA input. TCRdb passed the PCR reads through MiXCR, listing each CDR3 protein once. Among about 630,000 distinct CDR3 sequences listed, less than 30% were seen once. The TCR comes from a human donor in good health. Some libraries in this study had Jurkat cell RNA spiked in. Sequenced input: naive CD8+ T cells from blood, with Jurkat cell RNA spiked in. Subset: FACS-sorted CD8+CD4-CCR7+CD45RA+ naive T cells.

The CDR3 loop reads CARSQEGSGGGSYEQYF. In DNA form, the CDR3 reads TGCGCCCGCAGCCAAGAGGGTTCGGGGGGGGGAAGCTACGAGCAGTACTTC. The V call is TRBV4-1, the J call TRBJ2-7; 8 nucleotides line up with TRBD2. The CDR3 spans 17 residues. Germline CDR1 is MGHRA and CDR2 is YSYEKL.